Detailed here is one T cell receptor (beta chain). Its matching antigen is unknown. Primers included in the PCR were 60 Vbeta and 13 Jbeta primers. Assay: immunoSEQ multiplex PCR; the TCRdb copy retains only in-frame clones and omits some. Among under 95,000 clones listed, 60% to 85% were seen once. This sample was taken from a study of cytomegalovirus exposure and HLA in healthy donors. Findings and caveats of the study: The authors later found most CMV-associated TCR beta chains appeared HLA-restricted.

V was trimmed by 7 bases and J by 2 bases, leaving 15 bases between them. The germline V gene has CDR1 SNHLY and CDR2 FYNNEI. The CDR3 consists of 15 residues. The specimen sequenced was PBMCs. V gene TRBV2 combines with J gene TRBJ2-1; D perhaps matches TRBD2 (6 bases). This TCR derives from a boy aged 5-17 years in good health and CMV-seronegative. CDR3 region: CASIRVAGTYNEQFF. DNA for the CDR3: TGTGCCAGCATTAGGGTGGCGGGGACCTACAATGAGCAGTTCTTC.